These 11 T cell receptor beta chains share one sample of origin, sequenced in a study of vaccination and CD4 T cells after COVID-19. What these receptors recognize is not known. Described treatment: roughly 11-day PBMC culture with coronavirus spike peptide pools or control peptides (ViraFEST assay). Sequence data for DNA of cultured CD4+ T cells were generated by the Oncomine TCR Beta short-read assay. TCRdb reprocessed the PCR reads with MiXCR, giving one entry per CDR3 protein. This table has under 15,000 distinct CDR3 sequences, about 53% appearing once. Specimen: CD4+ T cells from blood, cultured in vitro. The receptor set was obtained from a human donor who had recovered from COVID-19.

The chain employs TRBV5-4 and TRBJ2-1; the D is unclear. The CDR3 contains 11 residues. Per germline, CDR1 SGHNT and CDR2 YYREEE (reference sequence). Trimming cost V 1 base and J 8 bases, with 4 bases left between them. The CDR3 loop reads CASSLLDEQFF. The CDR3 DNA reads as TGTGCCAGCAGCTTGCTCGATGAGCAGTTCTTC.

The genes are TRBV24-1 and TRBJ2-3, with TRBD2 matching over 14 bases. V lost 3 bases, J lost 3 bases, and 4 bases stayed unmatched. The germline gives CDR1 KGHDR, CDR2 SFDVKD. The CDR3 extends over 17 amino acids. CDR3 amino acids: CATSDRLAGGQTDTQYF. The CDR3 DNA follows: TGTGCCACCAGTGATCGACTAGCGGGAGGGCAGACAGATACGCAGTATTTT.

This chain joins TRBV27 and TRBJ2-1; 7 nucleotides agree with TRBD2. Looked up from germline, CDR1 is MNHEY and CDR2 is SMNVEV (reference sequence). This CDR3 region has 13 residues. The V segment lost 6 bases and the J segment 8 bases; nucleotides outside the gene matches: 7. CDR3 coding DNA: TGTGCCAGCAGAACTAGCGCTCGCGATGAGCAGTTCTTC. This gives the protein CASRTSARDEQFF.

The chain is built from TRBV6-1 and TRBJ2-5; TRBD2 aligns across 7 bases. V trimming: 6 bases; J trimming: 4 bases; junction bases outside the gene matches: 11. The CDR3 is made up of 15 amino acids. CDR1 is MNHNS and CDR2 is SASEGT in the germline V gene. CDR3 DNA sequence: TGTGCCAGCAGAGCCTCGGGGAGGGCTCTAGAGACCCAGTACTTC. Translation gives CASRASGRALETQYF.

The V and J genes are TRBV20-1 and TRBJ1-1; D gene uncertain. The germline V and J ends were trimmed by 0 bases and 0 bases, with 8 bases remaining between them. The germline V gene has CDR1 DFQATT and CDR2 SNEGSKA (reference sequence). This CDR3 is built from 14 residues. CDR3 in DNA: TGCAGTGCTAGAGATGGGCGGATGAACACTGAAGCTTTCTTT. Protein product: CSARDGRMNTEAFF.

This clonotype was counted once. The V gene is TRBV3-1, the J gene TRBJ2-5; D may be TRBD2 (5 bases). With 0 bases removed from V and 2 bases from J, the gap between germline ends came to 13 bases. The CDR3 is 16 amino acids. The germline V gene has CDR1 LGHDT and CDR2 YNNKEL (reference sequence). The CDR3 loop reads CASSQEDFHPQETQYF. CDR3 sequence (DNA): TGTGCCAGCAGCCAAGAGGACTTTCATCCACAAGAGACCCAGTACTTC.

The CDR3: CASSSLTSGGYEQYF. Written as DNA, the CDR3 is TGTGCCAGCAGCTCCCTGACTAGCGGGGGGTACGAGCAGTACTTC. The chain couples TRBV7-9 to TRBJ2-7; 13 bases are a match to TRBD2. Germline-derived CDR1 and CDR2 are SEHNR and FQNEAQ (reference sequence). CDR3 length equals 15 residues. The V and J ends lost 4 bases and 4 bases, in that order; junction bases with no gene match: 4. The full variable domain, rest sourced from reference TRBV7-9 and TRBJ2-7, is DTGVSQNPRHKITKRGQNVTFRCDPISEHNRLYWYRQTLGQGPEFLTYFQNEAQLEKSRLLSDRFSAERPKGSFSTLEIQRTEQGDSAMYLCASSSLTSGGYEQYFGPGTRLTVT.

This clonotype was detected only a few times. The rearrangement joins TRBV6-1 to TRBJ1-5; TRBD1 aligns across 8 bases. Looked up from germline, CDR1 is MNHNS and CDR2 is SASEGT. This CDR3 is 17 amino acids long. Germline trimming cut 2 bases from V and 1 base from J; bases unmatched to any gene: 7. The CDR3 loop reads CASSETGGPLSNQPQHF. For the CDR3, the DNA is TGTGCCAGCAGTGAAACAGGGGGACCCTTAAGCAATCAGCCCCAGCATTTT.

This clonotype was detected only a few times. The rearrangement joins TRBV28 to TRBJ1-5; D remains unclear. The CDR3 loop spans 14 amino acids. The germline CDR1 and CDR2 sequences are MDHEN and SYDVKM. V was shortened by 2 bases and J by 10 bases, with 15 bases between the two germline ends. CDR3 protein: CASSLGGVSSPQHF. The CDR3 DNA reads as TGTGCCAGCAGTTTAGGTGGGGTCTCCAGCCCCCAGCATTTT.

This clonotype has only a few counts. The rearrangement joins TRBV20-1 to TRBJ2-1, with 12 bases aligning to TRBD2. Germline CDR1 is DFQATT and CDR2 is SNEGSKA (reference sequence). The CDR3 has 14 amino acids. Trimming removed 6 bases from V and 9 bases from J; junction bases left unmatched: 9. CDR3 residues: CSALASGRVAEQFF. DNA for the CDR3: TGCAGTGCCCTGGCTAGCGGGAGGGTCGCTGAGCAGTTCTTC.

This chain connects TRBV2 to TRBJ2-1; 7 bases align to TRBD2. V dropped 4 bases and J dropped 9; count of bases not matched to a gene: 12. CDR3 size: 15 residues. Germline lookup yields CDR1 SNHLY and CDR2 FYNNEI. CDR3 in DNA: TGTGCCAGCAGTGTGAGCGGGATCAGGAATGGTGAGCAGTTCTTC. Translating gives CASSVSGIRNGEQFF. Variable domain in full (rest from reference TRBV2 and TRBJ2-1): EPEVTQTPSHQVTQMGQEVILRCVPISNHLYFYWYRQILGQKVEFLVSFYNNEISEKSEIFDDQFSVERPDGSNFTLKIRSTKLEDSAMYFCASSVSGIRNGEQFFGPGTRLTVL.